This TCR beta chain was obtained from a study of blood T cell repertoires in COVID-19. This clone came up once. Clones were sequenced by immunoSEQ multiplex PCR, and TCRdb holds only the in-frame ones, with some missing. This sample has roughly 250,000 clones, with about 89% found just once. V was clipped by 4 bases and J by 2 bases; unmatched bases: 5. Germline V lookup: CDR1 LGHDT, CDR2 YNNKEL (reference sequence). The CDR3 spans 15 residues. The specimen was peripheral blood. The sequence was obtained from a man in his forties who had recovered from COVID-19. The chain combines TRBV3-1 (or the pseudogene TRBV3-2) with TRBJ2-3; TRBD1 aligns across 8 bases. The CDR3 region has the DNA TGTGCCAGCAGCCCGTACAGGGGGTTCACAGATACGCAGTATTTT. It translates to CASSPYRGFTDTQYF.